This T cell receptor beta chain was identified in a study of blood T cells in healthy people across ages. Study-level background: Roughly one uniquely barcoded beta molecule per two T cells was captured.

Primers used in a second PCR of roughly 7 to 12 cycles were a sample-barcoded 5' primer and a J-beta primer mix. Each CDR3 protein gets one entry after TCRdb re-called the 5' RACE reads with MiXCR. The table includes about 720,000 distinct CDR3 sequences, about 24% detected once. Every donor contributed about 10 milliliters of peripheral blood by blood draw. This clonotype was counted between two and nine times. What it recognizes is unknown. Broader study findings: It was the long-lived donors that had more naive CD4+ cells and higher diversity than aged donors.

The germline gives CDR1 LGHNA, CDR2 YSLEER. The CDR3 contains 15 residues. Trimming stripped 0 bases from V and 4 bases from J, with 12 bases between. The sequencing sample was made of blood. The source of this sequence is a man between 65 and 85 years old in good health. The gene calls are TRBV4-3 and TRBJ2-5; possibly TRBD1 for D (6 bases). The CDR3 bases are TGCGCCAGCAGCCAAGAAGGGGGTTTTTCAGAGACCCAGTACTTC. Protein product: CASSQEGGFSETQYF.